In this sample, the clone carrying this T cell receptor beta chain turned up a few times. The antigen is unknown. CDR3 length: 12 amino acids. CDR1 LNHDA and CDR2 SQIVND come from the germline V gene (reference sequence). V shed 6 bases, J shed 5 bases, and the junction held 1 base outside the gene matches. This record belongs to a study of T cells in localized non-small cell lung cancer. Study results and limitations: Patients showing higher blood T cell density tended to see longer overall survival. Tumor showed lower T cell clonality than uninvolved adjacent lung, where it was highest. Researchers found a median approximately 53 of the top 100 tumor clones in adjacent lung. Owing to sequencing of a solitary tumor region, heterogeneity cannot be discounted.

Data came from immunoSEQ multiplex PCR; TCRdb stores just in-frame clones and leaves some out. The sample has tens of thousands of clones, approximately 85% seen once. The sequencing used peripheral blood, collected before any cancer treatment. V is TRBV19 and J is TRBJ1-2; 9 bases are shared with TRBD1. The TCR was taken from a female donor over 55 with stage I lung adenocarcinoma. The CDR3 bases are TGTGCCAGTAGGGGGACAGGGTATGGCTACACCTTC. This gives the protein CASRGTGYGYTF.